The 12 T cell receptor beta chains given below trace back to one sample, sequenced in a study of blood T cells in healthy people across ages. Using a J-beta primer mix together with a sample-barcoded 5' primer, a second PCR was run for roughly 6 to 12 cycles. TCRdb re-called the 5' RACE reads with MiXCR, one entry per CDR3 protein. The sample gives hundreds of thousands of distinct CDR3 sequences, around 25% of which show up once; 9.4% is in the top ten. In addition, the sample was reused for a study of T cells of mothers and their children.

What was sequenced was blood. The receptors here all came from a boy aged 10-17 years in good health.

This clonotype appeared many times. This chain links TRBV29-1 with TRBJ1-1; D unresolved. CDR3 length: 11 residues. Looked up from germline, CDR1 is SQVTM and CDR2 is ANQGSEA. The V end was cut by 3 bases, the J end by 3 bases, with 5 bases between. The chain's CDR3 is CSVEGDTEAFF. The CDR3 bases are TGCAGCGTTGAGGGAGACACTGAAGCTTTCTTT.

The sample holds a few counts of this clonotype. The genes are TRBV28 and TRBJ2-3; D possibly matches TRBD1 or TRBD2 (5 bases each). The ends were cut back, 3 bases at V and 9 bases at J, with 22 bases in the middle. Germline CDR1 and CDR2: MDHEN and SYDVKM. CDR3 length: 16 amino acids. The DNA of the CDR3 is TGTGCCAGCAGTTTCTTGCGTTGGGGGAGCGGAGGCACGCAGTATTTT. This encodes CASSFLRWGSGGTQYF. The full variable domain, with the rest looked up from reference TRBV28 and TRBJ2-3, is DVKVTQSSRYLVKRTGEKVFLECVQDMDHENMFWYRQDPGLGLRLIYFSYDVKMKEKGDIPEGYSVSREKKERFSLILESASTNQTSMYLCASSFLRWGSGGTQYFGPGTRLTVL.

The chain uses TRBV7-9 and TRBJ2-3; TRBD2 matches 13 bases. The junction had 8 bases not matched to a gene; V was cut back by 6 bases and J by 5 bases. Germline-derived CDR1 and CDR2 are SEHNR and FQNEAQ (reference sequence). The CDR3 spans 16 residues. CDR3 residues: CASSYGLAGVEDTQYF. The CDR3 DNA reads as TGTGCCAGCAGTTATGGACTAGCGGGAGTGGAAGATACGCAGTATTTT.

This chain's CDR3 is CASSLTGGRNIQYF. In DNA, the CDR3 is TGTGCCAGCAGTCTTACCGGAGGGCGAAACATTCAGTACTTC. The chain is built from TRBV6-2 or TRBV6-3 and TRBJ2-4; tentative D call: TRBD2 (6 bases). Trimming removed 5 bases from V and 6 bases from J, with 14 bases in between. The CDR3 totals 14 residues. CDR1 is MNHEY, CDR2 SVGEGT, per germline.

This clonotype was seen only a few times. The chain carries TRBV29-1 and TRBJ2-1, with a tentative D call TRBD1 (5 bases). Germline CDR1 SQVTM, CDR2 ANQGSEA. V was clipped by 4 bases and J by 6 bases, with 13 bases between them. This CDR3 spans 13 amino acids. CDR3: CSVGRQFGNEQFF. The CDR3 DNA is TGCAGCGTTGGCCGACAGTTTGGCAATGAGCAGTTCTTC.

The gene calls are TRBV7-2 and TRBJ2-7; D gene unclear. The length of the CDR3 is 15 residues. Trimming removed 1 base from V and 0 bases from J, with 10 bases in between. The V gene's germline CDR1 is SGHTA and CDR2 FQGNSA. This chain's CDR3 is CASSLGTVSSYEQYF. CDR3 nucleotide sequence: TGTGCCAGCAGCTTAGGGACGGTCAGCTCCTACGAGCAGTACTTC.

In this sample, this clonotype turned up a few times. The V and J genes are TRBV28 and TRBJ1-4; maybe TRBD1 (5 bases). Between the trimmed V and J ends, which lost 2 bases and 1 base, there was a span of 14 bases. The CDR3 is made up of 17 amino acids. Germline V gene sequence: CDR1 MDHEN, CDR2 SYDVKM. The CDR3 loop is CASSLVQGGVTNEKLFF. The DNA of the CDR3 is TGTGCCAGCAGTTTAGTTCAGGGTGGTGTAACTAATGAAAAACTGTTTTTT.

The rearrangement joins TRBV27 to TRBJ1-2, with D possibly matching TRBD1 (5 bases). Per germline, CDR1 MNHEY and CDR2 SMNVEV (reference sequence). The CDR3 has 16 amino acids. With 2 bases removed from V and 6 bases from J, the gap between germline ends came to 19 bases. Here the CDR3 reads CASSLEYTGEYNGYTF. The CDR3 coding sequence is TGTGCCAGCAGTTTAGAGTATACAGGAGAATACAATGGCTACACCTTC.

This sequence joins TRBV5-1 and TRBJ2-2; TRBD2 matches at 12 bases. Germline V gene data show CDR1 as SGHRS and CDR2 as YFSETQ. The CDR3 totals 16 residues. The J segment lost 6 bases and the V segment lost 0 bases, leaving 3 bases of the junction unmatched. CDR3 sequence reads: CASSLGLAGVPGELFF. The CDR3 region has the DNA TGCGCCAGCAGCTTGGGACTAGCGGGAGTCCCCGGGGAGCTGTTTTTT.

The V call is TRBV12-3 or TRBV12-4, the J call TRBJ1-4; D not resolved. This CDR3 region has 14 residues. Between the trimmed V and J ends, which lost 7 bases and 7 bases, there was a span of 16 bases. The DNA for the CDR3 is TGTGCCAGCACCACTGGTAGTTCCTCTGAAAAACTGTTTTTT. It is translated as CASTTGSSSEKLFF.

The gene calls are TRBV10-3 and TRBJ1-2; unclear D gene. Germline CDR1 is ENHRY and CDR2 is SYGVKD. The V end lost 1 base, the J end lost 4 bases, and 25 bases lay between the germline ends. CDR3 length: 19 residues. CDR3 residues: CAISEYRHPTKIIPYGYTF. The CDR3 DNA reads as TGTGCCATCAGTGAGTACCGCCACCCGACGAAAATAATCCCCTATGGCTACACCTTC.

This clonotype was seen only a few times. The chain joins TRBV7-9 to TRBJ2-5; D is possibly TRBD2 (5 bases). In germline, CDR1 is SEHNR, CDR2 FQNEAQ (reference sequence). V was clipped by 3 bases and J by 1 base, with 9 bases between them. This CDR3 is built from 14 residues. Written as DNA, the CDR3 is TGTGCCAGCAGCTTCGGCGGACTCCAAGAGACCCAGTACTTC. Translating gives CASSFGGLQETQYF. Drawing the rest from reference TRBV7-9 and TRBJ2-5, the complete variable domain is DTGVSQNPRHKITKRGQNVTFRCDPISEHNRLYWYRQTLGQGPEFLTYFQNEAQLEKSRLLSDRFSAERPKGSFSTLEIQRTEQGDSAMYLCASSFGGLQETQYFGPGTRLLVL.